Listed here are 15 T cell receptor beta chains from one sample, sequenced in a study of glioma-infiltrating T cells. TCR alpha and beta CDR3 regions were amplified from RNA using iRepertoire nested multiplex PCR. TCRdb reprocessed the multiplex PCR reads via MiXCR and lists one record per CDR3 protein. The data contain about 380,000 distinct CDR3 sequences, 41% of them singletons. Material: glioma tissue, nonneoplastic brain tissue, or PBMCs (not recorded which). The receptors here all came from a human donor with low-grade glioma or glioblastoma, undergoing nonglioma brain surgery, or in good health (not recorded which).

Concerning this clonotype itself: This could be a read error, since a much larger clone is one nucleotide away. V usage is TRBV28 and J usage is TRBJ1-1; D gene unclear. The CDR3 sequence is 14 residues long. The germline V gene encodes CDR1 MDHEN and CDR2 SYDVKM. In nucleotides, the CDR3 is TGTGCCAGCAGTACCCCCTTCCTGAACACTGAAGCTTCCTTT. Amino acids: CASSTPFLNTEASF. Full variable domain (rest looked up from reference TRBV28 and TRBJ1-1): DVKVTQSSRYLVKRTGEKVFLECVQDMDHENMFWYRQDPGLGLRLIYFSYDVKMKEKGDIPEGYSVSREKKERFSLILESASTNQTSMYLCASSTPFLNTEASFGQGTRLTVV.

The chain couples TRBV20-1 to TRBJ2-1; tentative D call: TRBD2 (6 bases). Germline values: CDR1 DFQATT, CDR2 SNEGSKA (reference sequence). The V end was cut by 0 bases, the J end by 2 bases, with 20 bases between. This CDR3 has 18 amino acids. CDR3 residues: CSARDSAARLEAYNEQFF. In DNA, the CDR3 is TGCAGTGCTAGAGATTCGGCGGCCCGACTAGAGGCCTACAATGAGCAGTTCTTC.

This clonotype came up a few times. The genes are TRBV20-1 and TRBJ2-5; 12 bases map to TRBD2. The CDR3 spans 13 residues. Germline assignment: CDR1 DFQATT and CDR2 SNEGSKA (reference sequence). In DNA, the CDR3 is TGCAGCCGACTAGCGGGAGACGGAGAGACCCAGTACTTC. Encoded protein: CSRLAGDGETQYF.

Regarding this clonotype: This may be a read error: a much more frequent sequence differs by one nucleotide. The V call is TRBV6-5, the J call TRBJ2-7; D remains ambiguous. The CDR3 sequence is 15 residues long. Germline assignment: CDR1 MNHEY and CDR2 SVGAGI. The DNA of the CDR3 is TGTGCCAGCAGTTACTCCTTACATAGGGTCTACGGGCAGTACTTC. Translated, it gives CASSYSLHRVYGQYF.

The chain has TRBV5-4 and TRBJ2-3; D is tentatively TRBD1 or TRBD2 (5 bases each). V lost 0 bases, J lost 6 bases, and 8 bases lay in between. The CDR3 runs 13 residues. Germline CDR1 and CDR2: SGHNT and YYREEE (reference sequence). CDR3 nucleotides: TGTGCCAGCAGCTTGGCCTGGGGGGATACGCAGTATTTT. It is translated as CASSLAWGDTQYF. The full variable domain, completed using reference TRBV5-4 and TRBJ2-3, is ETGVTQSPTHLIKTRGQQVTLRCSSQSGHNTVSWYQQALGQGPQFIFQYYREEENGRGNFPPRFSGLQFPNYSSELNVNALELDDSALYLCASSLAWGDTQYFGPGTRLTVL.

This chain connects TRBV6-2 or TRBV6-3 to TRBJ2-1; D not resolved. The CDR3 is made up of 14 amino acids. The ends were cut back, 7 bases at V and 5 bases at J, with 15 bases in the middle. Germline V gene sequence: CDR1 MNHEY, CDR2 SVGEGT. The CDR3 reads CASMAKGIDNEQFF. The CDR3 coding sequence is TGTGCCAGCATGGCCAAAGGAATCGACAATGAGCAGTTCTTC.

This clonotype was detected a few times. Written as DNA, the CDR3 is TGCGCCAGCAGCCAAGATGGGACACCCACCTACGAGCAGTACTTC. This translates into CASSQDGTPTYEQYF. The gene calls are TRBV4-1 and TRBJ2-7, with D possibly matching TRBD1 (6 bases). CDR1 is MGHRA and CDR2 is YSYEKL in the germline V gene. V lost 0 bases and J 2 bases, leaving 11 bases between the germline ends. CDR3 length equals 15 residues.

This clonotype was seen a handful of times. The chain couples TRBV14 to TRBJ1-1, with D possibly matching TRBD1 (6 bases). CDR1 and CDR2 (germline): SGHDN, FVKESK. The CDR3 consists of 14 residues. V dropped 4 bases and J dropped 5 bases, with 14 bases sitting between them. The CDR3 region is CASSLGHQGTEAFF. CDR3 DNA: TGTGCCAGCAGCCTAGGACATCAGGGGACTGAAGCTTTCTTT.

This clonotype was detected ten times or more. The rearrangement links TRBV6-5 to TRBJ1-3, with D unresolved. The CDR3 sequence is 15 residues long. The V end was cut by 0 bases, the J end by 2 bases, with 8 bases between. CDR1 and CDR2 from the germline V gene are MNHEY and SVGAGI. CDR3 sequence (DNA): TGTGCCAGCAGTTACTCGTCAGCGGCTGGAAACACCATATATTTT. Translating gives CASSYSSAAGNTIYF.

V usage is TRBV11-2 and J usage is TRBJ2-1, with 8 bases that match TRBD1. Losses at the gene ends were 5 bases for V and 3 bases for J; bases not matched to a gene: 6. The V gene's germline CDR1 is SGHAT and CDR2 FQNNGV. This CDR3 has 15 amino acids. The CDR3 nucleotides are TGTGCCAGCAGCCAAAGGGGGACAGGCTACAATGAGCAGTTCTTC. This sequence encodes CASSQRGTGYNEQFF. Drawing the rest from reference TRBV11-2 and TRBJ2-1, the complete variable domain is EAGVAQSPRYKIIEKRQSVAFWCNPISGHATLYWYQQILGQGPKLLIQFQNNGVVDDSQLPKDRFSAERLKGVDSTLKIQPAKLEDSAVYLCASSQRGTGYNEQFFGPGTRLTVL.

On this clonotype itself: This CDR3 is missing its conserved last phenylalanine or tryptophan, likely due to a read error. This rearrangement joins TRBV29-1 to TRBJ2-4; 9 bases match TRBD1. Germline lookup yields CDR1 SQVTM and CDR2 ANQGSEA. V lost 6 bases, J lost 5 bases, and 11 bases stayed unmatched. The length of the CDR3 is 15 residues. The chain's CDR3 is CSVVNTGGGENIQYS. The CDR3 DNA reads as TGCAGCGTCGTAAACACAGGGGGCGGGGAAAACATTCAGTACTCC.

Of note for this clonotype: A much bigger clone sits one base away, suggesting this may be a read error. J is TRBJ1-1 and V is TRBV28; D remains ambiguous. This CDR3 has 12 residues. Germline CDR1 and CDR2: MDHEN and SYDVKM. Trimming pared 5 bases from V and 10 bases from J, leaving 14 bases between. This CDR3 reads CASSLVEGLAFF. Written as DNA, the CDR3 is TGTGCCAGCAGTCTCGTCGAAGGTCTAGCTTTCTTT.

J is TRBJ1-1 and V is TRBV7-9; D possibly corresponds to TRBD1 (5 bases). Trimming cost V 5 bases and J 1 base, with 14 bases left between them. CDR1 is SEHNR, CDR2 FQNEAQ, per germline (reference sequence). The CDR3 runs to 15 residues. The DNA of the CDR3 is TGTGCCAGCAGCCCCTTGGGGGGGAGGAACACTGAAGCTTTCTTT. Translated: CASSPLGGRNTEAFF.

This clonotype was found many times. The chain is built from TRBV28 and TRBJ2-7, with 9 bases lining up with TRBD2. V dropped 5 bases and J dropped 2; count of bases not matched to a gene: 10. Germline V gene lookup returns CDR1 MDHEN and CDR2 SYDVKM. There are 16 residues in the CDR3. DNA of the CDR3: TGTGCCAGCAGTATGGGGCCTAGCGGGACACCCTACGAGCAGTACTTC. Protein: CASSMGPSGTPYEQYF.

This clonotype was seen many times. CDR3 sequence reads: CASSFGGPPYEQYF. DNA for the CDR3: TGTGCCAGCAGTTTCGGCGGGCCGCCTTACGAGCAGTACTTC. The chain uses TRBV27 and TRBJ2-7; tentative D call: TRBD2 (5 bases). CDR3 length equals 14 residues. Trimming shortened V by 3 bases and J by 4 bases, and 13 bases separated the two germline ends. Per the germline V gene, CDR1 is MNHEY and CDR2 is SMNVEV (reference sequence).